This T cell receptor beta chain comes out of a study of T cells after yellow fever vaccination. In the case of this clonotype: Its antigen is unidentified.

This CDR3 comprises 17 residues. Germline assignment: CDR1 SGHTA and CDR2 FQGNSA. Losses at the gene ends were 5 bases for V and 3 bases for J; bases not matched to a gene: 14. General study results and limits: Across the CD4 and CD8 compartments, a small share of clonotypes was present in both. Most clones from primary vaccination were detected again post-booster (about 95% CD4, around 90% CD8).

TCRdb reanalysed the 5' RACE reads using MiXCR and keeps one entry per CDR3 protein. This sample yields roughly 340,000 distinct CDR3 sequences, of which 8% to 10% are seen a single time; approximately 18% belongs to the top ten. Material: PBMCs, obtained on the day of the first yellow fever vaccination. This clonotype originated in a man between 18 and 35 years old who received the YFV17D yellow fever vaccine. V is TRBV7-2 and J is TRBJ2-7; 9 bases are shared with TRBD1. CDR3 DNA sequence: TGTGCCAGCAGCAGAGGAGGGGTCGGGACAGGGTTCTACGAGCAGTACTTC. Translated, it gives CASSRGGVGTGFYEQYF.